Shown below are 30 T cell receptor beta chains from a single sample sequenced in a study of blood T cells in healthy people across ages. The authors ran a second PCR of about 6 to 11 cycles using a sample-barcoded 5' primer and a J-beta primer mix. TCRdb used MiXCR to reprocess the 5' RACE reads, holding one entry per CDR3 protein. The sample lists around 1.1 million distinct CDR3 sequences, 35% to 40% occurring once. Sequencing was done on a sample of blood. These receptors all come from a man between 18 and 35 years old in good health.

This clonotype was counted a few times. This rearrangement joins TRBV28 to TRBJ2-5; D might be TRBD2 (6 bases). The ends were cut back, 3 bases at V and 11 bases at J, with 13 bases in the middle. This CDR3 has 12 amino acids. Germline-derived CDR1 and CDR2 are MDHEN and SYDVKM. CDR3: CASSLRENEQYF. CDR3 bases: TGTGCCAGCAGTTTGCGGGAAAATGAGCAGTACTTC.

V is TRBV20-1 and J is TRBJ2-3; 7 nucleotides agree with TRBD2. The CDR3 has 15 amino acids. Germline-derived CDR1 and CDR2 are DFQATT and SNEGSKA (reference sequence). V trimming: 0 bases; J trimming: 2 bases; junction bases outside the gene matches: 5. CDR3 sequence: CSARDGTISTDTQYF. The CDR3 region has the DNA TGCAGTGCTAGAGATGGGACTATCTCCACAGATACGCAGTATTTT.

The CDR3 sequence: CASKWRGYNYGYTF. In DNA, the CDR3 is TGTGCCAGCAAATGGAGGGGCTACAACTATGGCTACACCTTC. This rearrangement joins TRBV6-2 or TRBV6-3 to TRBJ1-2; maybe TRBD1 (5 bases). Trimming left V 7 bases short and J 2 bases short, with 14 bases between. The CDR3 totals 14 residues. Germline V gives CDR1 MNHEY, CDR2 SVGEGT.

This clonotype occurred a few times. CDR3 region: CATSRPSTDTQYF. The CDR3 DNA reads TGTGCCACATCCCGCCCTAGCACAGATACGCAGTATTTT. The chain carries TRBV7-2 and TRBJ2-3; D is uncertain. This CDR3 spans 13 amino acids. The germline CDR1 and CDR2 sequences are SGHTA and FQGNSA. Between the trimmed V and J ends, which lost 10 bases and 0 bases, there was a span of 11 bases. Based on the CDR3 plus reference TRBV7-2 and TRBJ2-3, the full variable domain is GAGVSQSPSNKVTEKGKDVELRCDPISGHTALYWYRQSLGQGLEFLIYFQGNSAPDKSGLPSDRFSAERTGGSVSTLTIQRTQQEDSAVYLCATSRPSTDTQYFGPGTRLTVL.

J is TRBJ1-1 and V is TRBV19; a possible D gene is TRBD1 (5 bases). The ends were cut back, 3 bases at V and 2 bases at J, with 7 bases in the middle. Per germline, CDR1 LNHDA and CDR2 SQIVND (reference sequence). CDR3 length: 13 amino acids. The CDR3 loop reads CASSMTDNTEAFF. The CDR3 nucleotides are TGTGCCAGTAGTATGACAGATAACACTGAAGCTTTCTTT.

The rearrangement links TRBV27 to TRBJ1-2; TRBD1 might be the D (5 bases). CDR1 and CDR2 (germline): MNHEY, SMNVEV (reference sequence). This CDR3 contains 14 residues. Deletions cut 3 bases from V and 5 bases from J, with 13 bases between. The CDR3: CASSLGPGEYGYTF. The DNA of the CDR3 is TGTGCCAGCAGTTTGGGGCCGGGGGAGTATGGCTACACCTTC.

CDR3 sequence (DNA): TGTGCCAGCAGCCCACCCTCGACAGGGCACACAGATACGCAGTATTTT. It yields the protein CASSPPSTGHTDTQYF. The chain couples TRBV5-5 to TRBJ2-3; the match to TRBD1 covers 7 bases. V dropped 4 bases and J dropped 2; count of bases not matched to a gene: 10. Germline CDR1 SGHKS, CDR2 YYEKEE (reference sequence). The CDR3 is 16 residues long.

The gene calls are TRBV10-3 and TRBJ1-2; D is perhaps TRBD1 (6 bases). The CDR3 runs to 15 residues. Germline lookup yields CDR1 ENHRY and CDR2 SYGVKD. Trimming pared 2 bases from V and 1 base from J, leaving 11 bases between. CDR3 bases: TGTGCCATCAGTGAGACCACAGGGCTTAACTATGGCTACACCTTC. It yields the protein CAISETTGLNYGYTF.

The chain uses TRBV5-1 and TRBJ1-2; D is ambiguous. The CDR3 is 12 amino acids. Deletions cut 7 bases from V and 2 bases from J, with 9 bases between. CDR1 is SGHRS, CDR2 YFSETQ, per germline. The DNA for the CDR3 is TGCGCCAGCGGCAACGGAAACTATGGCTACACCTTC. It specifies CASGNGNYGYTF.

This clonotype was counted only a few times. This chain uses TRBV7-9 with TRBJ2-2, with a tentative D call TRBD1 (6 bases). V lost 5 bases and J 5 bases, leaving 12 bases between the germline ends. The germline V gene encodes CDR1 SEHNR and CDR2 FQNEAQ (reference sequence). The CDR3 covers 14 residues. CDR3 residues: CASSPGQTTGELFF. In DNA form, the CDR3 reads TGTGCCAGCAGCCCCGGACAGACAACCGGGGAGCTGTTTTTT.

This rearrangement joins TRBV25-1 to TRBJ2-7; D might be TRBD1 or TRBD2, each matching 6 bases. The germline V and J ends were trimmed by 1 base and 7 bases, with 17 bases remaining between them. The CDR3 has 15 amino acids. Germline V gene sequence: CDR1 MGHDK, CDR2 SYGVNS. DNA of the CDR3: TGTGCCAGCAGTGAATCCCTGGGCAGGGGAGGTGAGCAGTACTTC. Its protein is CASSESLGRGGEQYF.

This chain uses TRBV12-3 or TRBV12-4 with TRBJ2-4; weak D call: TRBD1 (6 bases). CDR3 length equals 15 residues. V was clipped by 10 bases and J by 2 bases, with 18 bases between them. CDR3 DNA sequence: TGTGCCATCAGGAAAAGGGGGTTGTCCAAAAACATTCAGTACTTC. Translated, it gives CAIRKRGLSKNIQYF.

This clonotype was counted a few times. V and J are TRBV6-2 or TRBV6-3 and TRBJ2-3, with D unclear. CDR1 and CDR2 (germline): MNHEY, SVGEGT. V was trimmed by 6 bases and J by 2 bases, leaving 9 bases between them. The CDR3 runs to 13 residues. In DNA form, the CDR3 reads TGTGCCAGCAGGCGTCTTTCCACAGATACGCAGTATTTT. It encodes CASRRLSTDTQYF.

Only a few counts were recorded for this clonotype. The V call is TRBV7-2, the J call TRBJ2-3, with a possible D match to TRBD2 (7 bases). Germline V lookup: CDR1 SGHTA, CDR2 FQGNSA. CDR3 length equals 15 residues. The V gene lost 1 base and the J gene lost 3 bases, with 11 bases spanning the gap. The CDR3: CASSLDRGATDTQYF. CDR3 nucleotide sequence: TGTGCCAGCAGCTTAGATCGGGGGGCGACAGATACGCAGTATTTT.

This clonotype has just a few counts. This chain links TRBV20-1 with TRBJ1-5; D is undetermined. CDR1 is DFQATT, CDR2 SNEGSKA, per germline (reference sequence). V was pared by 5 bases and J by 2 bases, with 19 bases between. The CDR3 has 16 amino acids. CDR3 protein: CSAGRESGRGNQPQHF. Written as DNA, the CDR3 is TGCAGTGCTGGTCGGGAGTCCGGGCGGGGCAATCAGCCCCAGCATTTT.

DNA of the CDR3: TGTGCCAGCAGTGATGGGGGTGGGACAGGGATCCGTGGAGCTTTCTTT. Its protein is CASSDGGGTGIRGAFF. The chain joins TRBV25-1 to TRBJ1-1; 9 nucleotides match TRBD1. The V segment lost 3 bases and the J segment 10 bases; nucleotides outside the gene matches: 15. The CDR3 spans 16 residues. Germline assignment: CDR1 MGHDK and CDR2 SYGVNS.

This clonotype occurred a few times. The chain has TRBV7-3 and TRBJ2-3; D gene uncertain. The CDR3 length is 15 residues. The V end was cut by 2 bases, the J end by 0 bases, with 9 bases between. CDR1 is SGHTA and CDR2 is FQGTGA in the germline V gene. CDR3 in amino acids: CASSLDPESTDTQYF. DNA for the CDR3: TGTGCCAGCAGCTTAGACCCAGAAAGCACAGATACGCAGTATTTT.

This sequence joins TRBV15 and TRBJ2-6; no clear D gene. This CDR3 is 16 amino acids long. The V end was cut by 1 base, the J end by 0 bases, with 7 bases between. Germline CDR1 reads LNHNV; CDR2 reads YYDKDF (reference sequence). The CDR3 coding sequence is TGTGCCACCAGCAGAGGTGCCGGCTCTGGGGCCAACGTCCTGACTTTC. It translates to CATSRGAGSGANVLTF.

The chain couples TRBV14 to TRBJ2-5, with a possible D match to TRBD2 (5 bases). The V end lost 1 base, the J end lost 2 bases, and 11 bases lay between the germline ends. The CDR3 has 15 residues. In germline, CDR1 is SGHDN, CDR2 FVKESK. Here the CDR3 DNA reads TGTGCCAGCAGCCAAGTACCGGGAACACAAGAGACCCAGTACTTC. Translating gives CASSQVPGTQETQYF.

The J gene is TRBJ1-1, the V gene TRBV28; no clear D gene. This CDR3 has 11 residues. CDR1 and CDR2 (germline): MDHEN, SYDVKM. The germline V and J ends were trimmed by 7 bases and 5 bases, with 8 bases remaining between them. DNA of the CDR3: TGTGCCAGCAAGAGCGCGACTGAAGCTTTCTTT. Translated: CASKSATEAFF.

This clonotype was observed a single time. The rearrangement links TRBV4-1 to TRBJ1-5; D unresolved. CDR3 length: 14 residues. In germline, CDR1 is MGHRA, CDR2 YSYEKL. Trimming shortened V by 1 base and J by 2 bases, and 6 bases separated the two germline ends. The CDR3 DNA reads TGCGCCAGCAGCCAAGTTGTGGGCAATCAGCCCCAGCATTTT. Protein: CASSQVVGNQPQHF.

The CDR3 sequence is CSARDFQSQETQYF. The CDR3 DNA reads TGCAGTGCTAGAGATTTCCAGTCCCAAGAGACCCAGTACTTC. This rearrangement joins TRBV20-1 to TRBJ2-5, with D unclear. Germline-derived CDR1 and CDR2 are DFQATT and SNEGSKA (reference sequence). The CDR3 runs 14 residues. V was pared by 0 bases and J by 1 base, with 9 bases between.

This clonotype was found a few times. J is TRBJ2-1 and V is TRBV15; D is unresolved. V was clipped by 4 bases and J by 1 base, with 11 bases between them. This CDR3 has 15 amino acids. Germline V gene sequence: CDR1 LNHNV, CDR2 YYDKDF (reference sequence). The CDR3 DNA reads as TGTGCCACCAGCAAAACTCATTCTTCCTACAATGAGCAGTTCTTC. Protein product: CATSKTHSSYNEQFF.

This clonotype occurred a few times. The chain links TRBV20-1 to TRBJ2-7, with 8 bases lining up with TRBD2. With 0 bases clipped from V and 0 bases from J, the junction kept 7 bases outside the gene matches. Germline-derived CDR1 and CDR2 are DFQATT and SNEGSKA (reference sequence). The CDR3 extends over 16 amino acids. Here the CDR3 DNA reads TGCAGTGCTAGAGATATTAGCGGGGAGAGCTCCTACGAGCAGTACTTC. Encoded protein: CSARDISGESSYEQYF.

The J gene is TRBJ2-3, the V gene TRBV25-1; D possibly corresponds to TRBD1 (5 bases). Germline lookup yields CDR1 MGHDK and CDR2 SYGVNS. This CDR3 spans 13 amino acids. V lost 1 base and J 11 bases, leaving 13 bases between the germline ends. The CDR3 region has the DNA TGTGCCAGCAGTGAATGGGTCGGCCAGGGGCAGTATTTT. This translates into CASSEWVGQGQYF.

The CDR3 coding sequence is TGTGCCAGCAGCTTACGGGGCGATTACTCCTACGAGCAGTACTTC. It specifies CASSLRGDYSYEQYF. The chain employs TRBV7-2 and TRBJ2-7, with D tentatively TRBD1 or TRBD2 (5 bases each). V gave up 2 bases and J gave up 0 bases, with 11 bases separating them. Germline CDR1 SGHTA, CDR2 FQGNSA. The CDR3 sequence is 15 residues long. Together with reference TRBV7-2 and TRBJ2-7, the CDR3 gives the full variable domain: GAGVSQSPSNKVTEKGKDVELRCDPISGHTALYWYRQSLGQGLEFLIYFQGNSAPDKSGLPSDRFSAERTGGSVSTLTIQRTQQEDSAVYLCASSLRGDYSYEQYFGPGTRLTVT.

This clonotype was recorded a few times. V gene TRBV10-3 combines with J gene TRBJ1-4; D call uncertain. There are 14 residues in the CDR3. V lost 3 bases to trimming and J lost 7 bases, with 12 bases between them. CDR1 and CDR2 from the germline V gene are ENHRY and SYGVKD. CDR3 loop: CAISDGVKAEKLFF. The CDR3 coding sequence is TGTGCCATCAGTGACGGGGTTAAGGCTGAAAAACTGTTTTTT.

This clonotype was picked up a small number of times. This chain connects TRBV20-1 to TRBJ2-5, with 13 bases lining up with TRBD2. Germline CDR1 DFQATT, CDR2 SNEGSKA (reference sequence). With 0 bases clipped from V and 6 bases from J, the junction kept 7 bases outside the gene matches. The CDR3 is 16 amino acids. The CDR3 spells CSARDITSGGVQTQYF. CDR3 bases: TGCAGTGCTAGAGATATCACTAGCGGGGGGGTCCAGACCCAGTACTTC.

The rearrangement uses TRBV6-5 and TRBJ2-1; D is tentatively TRBD1 or TRBD2 (7 bases each). Trimming removed 6 bases at V and 10 bases at J, with 13 bases between. Germline V gives CDR1 MNHEY, CDR2 SVGAGI. The CDR3 extends over 12 amino acids. The DNA of the CDR3 is TGTGCCAGCAGCTACAGGGGAGGGGAGCAGTTCTTC. Translating it yields CASSYRGGEQFF.

CDR3 nucleotides: TGCAGTGCTTACAGGGAACTCTCCTACGAGCAGTACTTC. This codes for CSAYRELSYEQYF. This chain joins TRBV20-1 and TRBJ2-7, with D tentatively TRBD1 (6 bases). Germline-derived CDR1 and CDR2 are DFQATT and SNEGSKA (reference sequence). The CDR3 is 13 residues long. V was clipped by 5 bases and J by 0 bases, with 11 bases between them.